Below are 19 T cell receptor beta chains sequenced from a single sample in a study of T cell repertoires in aging, cancer and after chemotherapy. Amplification of TCR beta used genomic DNA extracted from peripheral blood. Rearranged V-D-J TRB sequences were amplified with a mixed TRB-A/B primer pool. TCRdb itself ran the multiplex PCR reads through MiXCR, one entry per CDR3 protein. The sample contains approximately 2,300 distinct CDR3 sequences, about 25% of which appear only once. The source material was blood. The receptors come from a human donor with a solid tumor.

This clonotype was found a few times. This rearrangement joins TRBV12-3 or TRBV12-4 to TRBJ2-7; TRBD2 agrees at 8 bases. The CDR3 has 15 residues. V lost 5 bases and J lost 2; bases outside the gene matches: 8. The CDR3 nucleotides are TGTGCCAGCAGTCCCGGGGCGGGGGGAACCTACGAGCAGTACTTC. Translating it yields CASSPGAGGTYEQYF.

This clonotype is medium-sized by share. The chain couples TRBV6-1 to TRBJ2-1, with D possibly TRBD1 on 5 matching bases. Germline values: CDR1 MNHNS, CDR2 SASEGT. Trimming removed 6 bases at V and 2 bases at J, with 14 bases between. The CDR3 has 15 residues. The CDR3 is CASSRDRTPYNEQFF. CDR3 in DNA: TGTGCCAGCAGCAGGGATCGGACACCCTACAATGAGCAGTTCTTC.

The chain couples TRBV6-4 to TRBJ2-3; D gene ambiguous. The CDR3 loop spans 13 amino acids. CDR1 and CDR2 from the germline V gene are MRHNA and SNTAGT. V was shortened by 10 bases and J by 2 bases, with 13 bases between the two germline ends. CDR3 coding DNA: TGTGCCACCGCCTATGGGGACACAGATACGCAGTATTTT. It is translated as CATAYGDTDTQYF.

The chain uses TRBV12-3 or TRBV12-4 and TRBJ1-1; 7 positions match TRBD1. The CDR3 length is 13 residues. V gave up 6 bases and J gave up 1 base; unmatched junction bases: 2. CDR3 in DNA: TGTGCCAGCAGACGGACAGGGAACACTGAAGCTTTCTTT. Translated, it gives CASRRTGNTEAFF.

As concerns this clonotype: One base away lies a much larger clone, so this may be a sequencing read error. This sequence joins TRBV29-1 and TRBJ1-5, with D perhaps TRBD1 (5 bases). This CDR3 comprises 12 residues. Germline CDR1 and CDR2: SQVTM and ANQGSEA. Trimming removed 5 bases from V and 6 bases from J, with 11 bases in between. CDR3 nucleotides: TGCAGCGTTTTAGAGGGGCCTCAGCCCCAGCATTTT. It codes for CSVLEGPQPQHF.

This clonotype was picked up a small number of times. The V gene is TRBV12-3 or TRBV12-4, the J gene TRBJ1-6; unclear D gene. The CDR3 runs 14 residues. Trimming removed 3 bases from V and 7 bases from J, with 10 bases in between. CDR3 residues: CASSLGMGNSPLHF. Written as DNA, the CDR3 is TGTGCCAGCAGTTTGGGGATGGGGAATTCACCCCTCCACTTT.

This clonotype was picked up a small number of times. The chain is built from TRBV6-1 and TRBJ2-1; unclear D gene. CDR1 and CDR2 (germline): MNHNS, SASEGT. The CDR3 sequence is 15 residues long. V lost 6 bases, J lost 0 bases, and 12 bases lay in between. The CDR3 DNA is TGTGCCAGCAGGGGAACAATGGGCTCCTACAATGAGCAGTTCTTC. Residues: CASRGTMGSYNEQFF.

This clonotype was picked up a small number of times. The chain employs TRBV6-1 and TRBJ2-7; 8 nucleotides line up with TRBD2. Trimming removed 5 bases from V and 4 bases from J; junction bases left unmatched: 10. CDR1 and CDR2 from the germline V gene are MNHNS and SASEGT. The CDR3 sequence is 15 residues long. CDR3 DNA sequence: TGTGCCAGCAGTCCCCCCGGGGGGGATGGGTACGAGCAGTACTTC. This encodes CASSPPGGDGYEQYF.

The V gene is TRBV12-3 or TRBV12-4, the J gene TRBJ2-7; D possibly corresponds to TRBD2 (5 bases). The CDR3 has 12 amino acids. V lost 6 bases and J lost 3, with 9 bases in between. CDR3 region: CASRPEVYEQYF. The DNA for the CDR3 is TGTGCCAGCAGGCCGGAGGTCTACGAGCAGTACTTC.

This clonotype was counted only a few times. This sequence joins TRBV12-3 or TRBV12-4 and TRBJ2-7, with TRBD2 matching 12 bases. This CDR3 region has 14 residues. V was pared by 7 bases and J by 4 bases, with 5 bases of the junction left unmatched. The CDR3 reads CASNLAGGRYEQYF. The CDR3 region has the DNA TGTGCCAGCAACCTAGCGGGGGGGCGGTACGAGCAGTACTTC.

This clonotype is labeled medium-sized. The gene calls are TRBV29-1 and TRBJ1-4; TRBD1 might be the D (6 bases). The length of the CDR3 is 13 residues. Per the germline V gene, CDR1 is SQVTM and CDR2 is ANQGSEA. Trimming pared 6 bases from V and 4 bases from J, leaving 12 bases between. CDR3 bases: TGCAGCGTAGCGGGGGACAATAATGAAAAACTGTTTTTT. Amino acid sequence: CSVAGDNNEKLFF.

By frequency in the sample, this clonotype is medium-sized. This chain links TRBV20-1 with TRBJ2-1; maybe TRBD1 (5 bases). The V end was cut by 2 bases, the J end by 6 bases, with 8 bases between. This CDR3 region has 12 residues. CDR1 is DFQATT and CDR2 is SNEGSKA in the germline V gene (reference sequence). The DNA for the CDR3 is TGCAGTGCTAGACGACAGCCCAATGAGCAGTTCTTC. It encodes CSARRQPNEQFF.

This clonotype is medium-sized. The gene calls are TRBV6-1 and TRBJ2-1; 8 bases fit TRBD1. The CDR3 covers 13 residues. V lost 10 bases to trimming and J lost 2 bases; unmatched junction nucleotides: 4. Per the germline V gene, CDR1 is MNHNS and CDR2 is SASEGT. The CDR3 coding sequence is TGTGCCATCGGGACAGGAACCTACAATGAGCAGTTCTTC. Protein product: CAIGTGTYNEQFF.

This clonotype came up a few times. A read error may account for a junction end that differs from germline. The chain recombines TRBV20-1 with TRBJ1-2; 7 bases align to TRBD1. This CDR3 is built from 13 residues. The V gene's germline CDR1 is DFQATT and CDR2 SNEGSKA (reference sequence). This CDR3 is CSAQKQGIIGGDF. The CDR3 region has the DNA TGCAGTGCTCAAAAACAGGGGATCATTGGGGGGGACTTC.

The genes are TRBV5-6 and TRBJ2-5, with D unresolved. The CDR3 is 13 amino acids. CDR1 is SGHDT and CDR2 is YYEEEE in the germline V gene. V shed 4 bases and J shed 2 bases, with 9 bases lying between them. DNA for the CDR3: TGTGCCAGCAGCAATCTGCGACAAGAGACCCAGTACTTC. Residues: CASSNLRQETQYF.

The chain links TRBV20-1 to TRBJ1-5; 7 nucleotides align to TRBD1. Germline assignment: CDR1 DFQATT and CDR2 SNEGSKA (reference sequence). V lost 6 bases and J lost 7; bases outside the gene matches: 6. The CDR3 is made up of 12 amino acids. Here the CDR3 reads CSATRGTQPQHF. The CDR3 bases are TGCAGTGCGACCAGGGGGACGCAGCCCCAGCATTTT.

In its sample, this clonotype ranks as large (0.1 to 1%). The gene calls are TRBV11-2 and TRBJ2-5; D not resolved. The length of the CDR3 is 13 residues. The V gene's germline CDR1 is SGHAT and CDR2 FQNNGV. The ends were cut back, 4 bases at V and 6 bases at J, with 12 bases in the middle. The CDR3 here is CASSSTWWKTQYF. CDR3 DNA: TGTGCCAGCAGCTCCACTTGGTGGAAGACCCAGTACTTC. The whole variable domain, filled in from reference TRBV11-2 and TRBJ2-5, reads EAGVAQSPRYKIIEKRQSVAFWCNPISGHATLYWYQQILGQGPKLLIQFQNNGVVDDSQLPKDRFSAERLKGVDSTLKIQPAKLEDSAVYLCASSSTWWKTQYFGPGTRLLVL.

This clonotype rates as large. The chain joins TRBV29-1 to TRBJ1-2, with no clear D. Germline V gene data show CDR1 as SQVTM and CDR2 as ANQGSEA. Trimming cost V 2 bases and J 5 bases, with 9 bases left between them. The CDR3 has 12 residues. The CDR3 bases are TGCAGCGTTGAAAAGAGCCCTTATGGCTACACCTTC. Amino acid sequence: CSVEKSPYGYTF.

This clonotype was seen a few times. This chain joins TRBV24-1 and TRBJ2-1, with D perhaps matching TRBD2 (7 bases). CDR1 and CDR2 (germline): KGHDR, SFDVKD. Deletions cut 6 bases from V and 14 bases from J, with 16 bases between. This CDR3 has 12 residues. The CDR3 bases are TGTGCCACCAGTCGGGGGGCGGAAACGGAGTTCTTC. Translation gives CATSRGAETEFF.